This T cell receptor (beta chain) was sequenced during a study of spatial heterogeneity in lung cancer. Overall study results and limits: Expanded alpha and beta TCR counts within tumors tracked tumor mutation counts.

Many counts were recorded for this clonotype. The target antigen is unknown. Trimming pared 7 bases from V and 2 bases from J, leaving 5 bases between. Germline values: CDR1 SQVTM, CDR2 ANQGSEA. The CDR3 is 11 amino acids. Each CDR3 protein gets one entry after TCRdb re-called the 5' RACE reads with MiXCR. The data contain about 8,100 distinct CDR3 sequences, about 12% of them singletons. Time point in this sample: sample taken at primary tumor resection. This chain uses TRBV29-1 with TRBJ2-2; the D is unclear. The source material was lung tumor tissue, sampled at surgery. This TCR came from a male donor with early-stage non-small cell lung cancer. DNA of the CDR3: TGCAGCGCCTCCAACACCGGGGAGCTGTTTTTT. Translation gives CSASNTGELFF.